The next 28 T cell receptor beta chains were all read from a single sample in a study of T cells in Graves' hyperthyroidism and ophthalmopathy. TCR beta CDR3 regions were amplified from RNA. In the first-round RT-PCR of the TCR CDR3, the HTBI primer set was used. Each CDR3 protein is one row after TCRdb ran MiXCR on the multiplex PCR reads. The profile shows around 350,000 distinct CDR3 sequences, roughly 13% of them singletons. Input material: blood. The receptor set was obtained from a woman aged 18-29 years with Graves' hyperthyroidism.

This clonotype appeared a few times. The rearrangement links TRBV7-9 to TRBJ1-2; no definite D call. The germline CDR1 and CDR2 sequences are SEHNR and FQNEAQ (reference sequence). V lost 1 base to trimming and J lost 5 bases, with 14 bases between them. This CDR3 is 15 amino acids long. CDR3 bases: TGTGCCAGCAGCTTAGAGGGCAGTGGGGAATATGGCTACACCTTC. This codes for CASSLEGSGEYGYTF.

For this clonotype: A much larger clonotype is one base distant, so this may be a read error. Here the CDR3 reads CARSEVRQGYTF. In DNA, the CDR3 is TGTGCCCGCAGTGAAGTTCGACAGGGCTACACCTTC. V usage is TRBV2 and J usage is TRBJ1-2; TRBD1 might be the D (5 bases). CDR3 size: 12 residues. The germline V gene has CDR1 SNHLY and CDR2 FYNNEI.

The sample holds many counts of this clonotype. V usage is TRBV5-1 and J usage is TRBJ2-7, with 9 bases aligning to TRBD1. J lost 5 bases, V lost 0 bases, and 6 bases had no gene match. From germline, CDR1 is SGHRS and CDR2 YFSETQ. The length of the CDR3 is 15 residues. CDR3 in DNA: TGCGCCAGCAGCTTGGCCACAGGGGGCAACAACGAGCAGTACTTC. Translated: CASSLATGGNNEQYF.

The chain uses TRBV7-9 and TRBJ1-1, with no clear D. The CDR3 totals 17 residues. V gave up 1 base and J gave up 0 bases, with 15 bases separating them. Germline V gene lookup returns CDR1 SEHNR and CDR2 FQNEAQ (reference sequence). The CDR3 sequence: CASSLDKRLLMNTEAFF. DNA of the CDR3: TGTGCCAGCAGCTTAGATAAACGTCTTTTAATGAACACTGAAGCTTTCTTT.

The chain uses TRBV5-1 and TRBJ2-1, with unresolved D. Germline V gene lookup returns CDR1 SGHRS and CDR2 YFSETQ. V was shortened by 3 bases and J by 11 bases, with 15 bases between the two germline ends. This CDR3 is built from 13 residues. This CDR3 reads CASSSKGPIKQFF. Here the CDR3 DNA reads TGCGCCAGCAGCTCCAAAGGGCCAATTAAGCAGTTCTTC.

This clonotype has only one observation. The chain uses TRBV9 and TRBJ2-1, with 10 bases fitting TRBD2. The CDR3 has 15 amino acids. V trimming: 7 bases; J trimming: 2 bases; junction bases outside the gene matches: 6. Germline CDR1 is SGDLS and CDR2 is YYNGEE. The CDR3 coding sequence is TGTGCCAGCGGGGGGAGCGGGGGGGCCTACAATGAGCAGTTCTTC. This codes for CASGGSGGAYNEQFF.

This clonotype was seen many times. This chain links TRBV18 with TRBJ2-1; D unresolved. The V end was cut by 5 bases, the J end by 7 bases, with 21 bases between. The CDR3 contains 16 residues. Germline values: CDR1 KGHSH, CDR2 LQKENI. The CDR3 here is CASSAWLAQSLNEQFF. CDR3 nucleotide sequence: TGTGCCAGCTCAGCCTGGTTAGCCCAATCACTGAATGAGCAGTTCTTC.

This clonotype turned up a few times. The chain uses TRBV6-6 and TRBJ1-6; TRBD1 is a possible D gene (6 bases). Between the trimmed V and J ends, which lost 1 base and 9 bases, there was a span of 13 bases. The CDR3 has 15 residues. CDR1 and CDR2 from the germline V gene are MNHNY and SVGAGI (reference sequence). CDR3 in amino acids: CASSYLAGEGSPLHF. CDR3 in DNA: TGTGCCAGCAGTTACTTGGCAGGGGAGGGTTCACCCCTCCACTTT.

This clonotype was observed many times. The CDR3 DNA sequence: TGTGCCAGCAGTTCCGAGGGACTTAGCCGCCCAGATACGCAGTATTTT. Translated, it gives CASSSEGLSRPDTQYF. The rearrangement uses TRBV2 and TRBJ2-3; perhaps TRBD2 as D (6 bases). The CDR3 is made up of 16 amino acids. Germline loops: CDR1 SNHLY, CDR2 FYNNEI. Between the trimmed V and J ends, which lost 5 bases and 4 bases, there was a span of 19 bases.

This clonotype was counted many times. The V and J genes are TRBV5-1 and TRBJ1-1; the D is unclear. The CDR3 is 12 amino acids. Germline assignment: CDR1 SGHRS and CDR2 YFSETQ. V was trimmed by 7 bases and J by 3 bases, leaving 10 bases between them. The CDR3 region is CASRSGYTEAFF. In DNA form, the CDR3 reads TGCGCCAGCCGTTCGGGGTACACTGAAGCTTTCTTT.

This clonotype was recorded at least ten times. V gene TRBV6-5 combines with J gene TRBJ1-2; D may be TRBD1 (5 bases). The V end was cut by 0 bases, the J end by 0 bases, with 8 bases between. From germline, CDR1 is MNHEY and CDR2 SVGAGI. The CDR3 is 15 residues long. The CDR3 region is CASSYSAGPNYGYTF. CDR3 nucleotides: TGTGCCAGCAGTTACTCCGCGGGGCCTAACTATGGCTACACCTTC.

The chain links TRBV5-6 to TRBJ1-6; 7 bases are shared with TRBD1. J was trimmed by 6 bases and V by 2 bases; bases with no gene match: 2. Germline CDR1 SGHDT, CDR2 YYEEEE. This CDR3 is built from 14 residues. The CDR3: CASSFGQANSPLHF. The CDR3 bases are TGTGCCAGCAGCTTTGGACAGGCTAATTCACCCCTCCACTTT.

This clonotype was seen repeatedly, ten times or more. This chain links TRBV11-2 with TRBJ1-3; D is perhaps TRBD1 (6 bases). The V end lost 6 bases, the J end lost 4 bases, and 13 bases lay between the germline ends. Germline values: CDR1 SGHAT, CDR2 FQNNGV. The CDR3 length is 14 residues. CDR3: CASRPGARGNTIYF. For the CDR3, the DNA is TGTGCCAGCAGGCCAGGGGCGCGCGGAAACACCATATATTTT.

The table lists this clonotype with many counts. The chain has TRBV5-1 and TRBJ1-1; D is ambiguous. The CDR3 totals 15 residues. In germline, CDR1 is SGHRS, CDR2 YFSETQ. Trimming took 2 bases from V and 1 from J, leaving 12 bases between them. CDR3 protein: CASSFFVGSNTEAFF. CDR3 sequence (DNA): TGCGCCAGCAGCTTCTTCGTGGGGTCGAACACTGAAGCTTTCTTT.

This clonotype occurred many times. The V and J genes are TRBV28 and TRBJ2-6; D might be TRBD1 or TRBD2, each matching 6 bases. The CDR3 length is 17 residues. Germline CDR1 MDHEN, CDR2 SYDVKM. V shed 6 bases and J shed 1 base, with 16 bases lying between them. Here the CDR3 reads CASSSTGGGSGANVLTF. The CDR3 bases are TGTGCCAGCAGCTCCACCGGGGGCGGATCTGGGGCCAACGTCCTGACTTTC. The full variable domain, its missing parts supplied by reference TRBV28 and TRBJ2-6, is DVKVTQSSRYLVKRTGEKVFLECVQDMDHENMFWYRQDPGLGLRLIYFSYDVKMKEKGDIPEGYSVSREKKERFSLILESASTNQTSMYLCASSSTGGGSGANVLTFGAGSRLTVL.

This clonotype was counted at least ten times. The chain has TRBV6-1 and TRBJ1-2, with D hard to call. The CDR3 has 16 residues. V dropped 2 bases and J dropped 0 bases, with 13 bases sitting between them. CDR1 MNHNS and CDR2 SASEGT come from the germline V gene. This chain's CDR3 is CASSEMGIEANYGYTF. CDR3 coding DNA: TGTGCCAGCAGTGAAATGGGGATCGAGGCTAACTATGGCTACACCTTC.

This clonotype was seen repeatedly, ten times or more. This rearrangement joins TRBV9 to TRBJ2-7; D is uncertain. The V end lost 4 bases, the J end lost 2 bases, and 13 bases lay between the germline ends. Per germline, CDR1 SGDLS and CDR2 YYNGEE. The length of the CDR3 is 14 residues. The CDR3 sequence is CASSPSAGPYEQYF. CDR3 sequence (DNA): TGTGCCAGCAGCCCCAGCGCTGGGCCCTACGAGCAGTACTTC.

This clonotype was recorded at least ten times. The chain couples TRBV6-5 to TRBJ1-1; 8 positions agree with TRBD1. This CDR3 contains 13 residues. Germline CDR1 and CDR2: MNHEY and SVGAGI. The trim removed 2 bases at V and 6 bases at J, leaving 2 bases unmatched. The CDR3 loop reads CASSYEQGAEAFF. The CDR3 DNA reads as TGTGCCAGCAGTTACGAACAGGGGGCTGAAGCTTTCTTT.

This clonotype was seen once. This chain uses TRBV5-4 with TRBJ1-6; 12 bases fit TRBD1. V trimming: 4 bases; J trimming: 9 bases; junction bases outside the gene matches: 8. CDR1 is SGHNT, CDR2 YYREEE, per germline (reference sequence). This CDR3 has 16 residues. CDR3 sequence: CASSTGTGGVSSPLHF. In DNA form, the CDR3 reads TGTGCCAGCAGCACAGGGACAGGGGGCGTCAGTTCACCCCTCCACTTT.

The V call is TRBV24-1, the J call TRBJ2-5; D may be TRBD2 (6 bases). Trimming left V 9 bases short and J 3 bases short, with 13 bases between. This CDR3 region has 13 residues. Germline loops: CDR1 KGHDR, CDR2 SFDVKD. CDR3 sequence: CATQARGEETQYF. In nucleotides, the CDR3 is TGTGCCACCCAGGCGCGGGGCGAAGAGACCCAGTACTTC.

This clonotype was detected a few times. V and J are TRBV4-3 and TRBJ2-2; D gene ambiguous. Germline V gene data show CDR1 as LGHNA and CDR2 as YSLEER. Trimming took 2 bases from V and 3 from J, leaving 13 bases between them. The CDR3 loop spans 16 amino acids. The CDR3 protein is CASSQFGYPDTGELFF. The CDR3 region has the DNA TGCGCCAGCAGCCAATTTGGTTATCCCGACACCGGGGAGCTGTTTTTT.

The sample holds one count of this clonotype. V usage is TRBV19 and J usage is TRBJ1-1; D is undetermined. The CDR3 consists of 13 residues. V lost 7 bases to trimming and J lost 3 bases, with 12 bases between them. Per the germline V gene, CDR1 is LNHDA and CDR2 is SQIVND (reference sequence). CDR3 sequence (DNA): TGTGCCAGTAATTTGGGGTACGACACTGAAGCTTTCTTT. This encodes CASNLGYDTEAFF. The full variable domain, its missing parts supplied by reference TRBV19 and TRBJ1-1, is DGGITQSPKYLFRKEGQNVTLSCEQNLNHDAMYWYRQDPGQGLRLIYYSQIVNDFQKGDIAEGYSVSREKKESFPLTVTSAQKNPTAFYLCASNLGYDTEAFFGQGTRLTVV.

The chain links TRBV4-3 to TRBJ1-5; no clear D. CDR3 length: 15 amino acids. Trimming took 0 bases from V and 2 from J, leaving 8 bases between them. Germline CDR1 and CDR2: LGHNA and YSLEER. The CDR3 loop is CASSQDRQRNQPQHF. The CDR3 nucleotides read TGCGCCAGCAGCCAAGATCGACAACGCAATCAGCCCCAGCATTTT.

In this sample, this clonotype turned up many times. This chain connects TRBV7-8 to TRBJ2-3; D is unresolved. V was pared by 2 bases and J by 6 bases, with 21 bases between. Germline V gives CDR1 SGHVS, CDR2 FQNEAQ. This CDR3 comprises 17 residues. CDR3 residues: CASSLRRAGPWPDTQYF. The CDR3 DNA sequence: TGTGCCAGCAGCTTAAGGCGCGCCGGGCCCTGGCCCGATACGCAGTATTTT.

In its sample, this clonotype was seen many times. The rearrangement links TRBV6-1 to TRBJ2-1; 8 nucleotides align to TRBD1. V lost 10 bases to trimming and J lost 0 bases; unmatched junction nucleotides: 11. The CDR3 is made up of 16 amino acids. Per the germline V gene, CDR1 is MNHNS and CDR2 is SASEGT. The CDR3 is CATSPDRDSSYNEQFF. CDR3 nucleotide sequence: TGTGCCACTTCTCCGGACAGGGACTCCTCCTACAATGAGCAGTTCTTC.

The chain is built from TRBV11-2 and TRBJ1-1; no definite D call. Deletions cut 3 bases from V and 5 bases from J, with 19 bases between. CDR1 and CDR2 from the germline V gene are SGHAT and FQNNGV. The CDR3 covers 16 residues. Here the CDR3 reads CASSLGSWAARTEAFF. In DNA, the CDR3 is TGTGCCAGCAGCTTGGGGAGCTGGGCCGCGAGGACTGAAGCTTTCTTT. Supplemented by reference TRBV11-2 and TRBJ1-1, the full variable domain reads EAGVAQSPRYKIIEKRQSVAFWCNPISGHATLYWYQQILGQGPKLLIQFQNNGVVDDSQLPKDRFSAERLKGVDSTLKIQPAKLEDSAVYLCASSLGSWAARTEAFFGQGTRLTVV.

This clonotype turned up a few times. Compared with germline, one end of the junction differs, possibly owing to a read error. The CDR3 region has the DNA TGCGCCAGCAGCCAAGATCTAGCGGGGGCTTCCTACGGGCAGTACTTC. Residues: CASSQDLAGASYGQYF. The rearrangement uses TRBV4-1 and TRBJ2-7; 10 nucleotides match TRBD2. This CDR3 is 16 amino acids long. The V gene's germline CDR1 is MGHRA and CDR2 YSYEKL.

This clonotype was seen repeatedly, ten times or more. The chain combines TRBV11-1 with TRBJ2-1, with 10 bases that match TRBD2. CDR3 length: 15 amino acids. The V segment lost 3 bases and the J segment 6 bases; nucleotides outside the gene matches: 5. Per germline, CDR1 SGHAT and CDR2 FQDESV (reference sequence). As DNA, the CDR3 is TGTGCCAGCAGCTTGGGCCCTAGCGGGAGCAATGAGCAGTTCTTC. Protein: CASSLGPSGSNEQFF.